A single sample gave rise to the 27 T cell receptor beta chains below, sequenced in a study of shared clonotypes between healthy human individuals (dated by TCRdb to about 2020). The receptor library was made with the immunoSEQ multiplex PCR assay. TCRdb retrieved this table from immuneACCESS and kept in-frame rearrangements only. Not all clones are present; in checked studies, unresolved V genes account for under half, and no reason is known for the remainder. This sample holds approximately 2.5 million clones; approximately 94% were observed only once. The ten most abundant clones make up 0.36% of the sample. Sample: naive CD4+ T cells from PBMCs. The cell subset or site label for this specimen denotes: CD45RA+ positively selected. Source of these receptors: a man aged 18 to 35 in good health. Some clones in this sample may be carry-over from other donors' samples.

J is TRBJ2-7 and V is TRBV28; no reliable D call. V lost 4 bases to trimming and J lost 2 bases, with 18 bases between them. This CDR3 contains 16 residues. The germline CDR1 and CDR2 sequences are MDHEN and SYDVKM. Here the CDR3 reads CASSSPHPGRPYEQYF. Written as DNA, the CDR3 is TGTGCCAGCAGTTCCCCCCACCCGGGCCGCCCCTACGAGCAGTACTTC.

The chain links TRBV5-6 to TRBJ2-7, with D possibly matching TRBD2 (7 bases). Germline CDR1 SGHDT, CDR2 YYEEEE. This CDR3 spans 17 amino acids. V was clipped by 4 bases and J by 0 bases, with 20 bases between them. CDR3 in DNA: TGTGCCAGCAGCCCTTTTTACAGGGAGGGGGACTCCTACGAGCAGTACTTC. Translated: CASSPFYREGDSYEQYF.

The chain recombines TRBV28 with TRBJ1-5; 7 positions match TRBD1. V shed 9 bases, J shed 8 bases, and the junction held 10 bases outside the gene matches. Germline CDR1 is MDHEN and CDR2 is SYDVKM. CDR3 size: 13 residues. The chain's CDR3 is CASVTGPFEPQHF. In DNA, the CDR3 is TGTGCCAGTGTGACAGGGCCCTTTGAGCCCCAGCATTTT. The whole variable domain, filled in from reference TRBV28 and TRBJ1-5, reads DVKVTQSSRYLVKRTGEKVFLECVQDMDHENMFWYRQDPGLGLRLIYFSYDVKMKEKGDIPEGYSVSREKKERFSLILESASTNQTSMYLCASVTGPFEPQHFGDGTRLSIL.

The chain joins TRBV5-1 to TRBJ2-7, with 7 bases lining up with TRBD2. The CDR3 spans 16 residues. The germline V gene encodes CDR1 SGHRS and CDR2 YFSETQ. Trimming took 2 bases from V and 0 from J; bases not matched to a gene: 8. The CDR3 nucleotides are TGCGCCAGCAGCTTCCTAGCGGCAAGCACCTCCTACGAGCAGTACTTC. Amino acids: CASSFLAASTSYEQYF.

CDR3 coding DNA: TGTGCCAGCAGTTACGGGACACCGGGGGGTAATCAGCCCCAGCATTTT. It encodes CASSYGTPGGNQPQHF. The rearrangement joins TRBV6-6 to TRBJ1-5, with D tentatively TRBD1 (6 bases). CDR1 is MNHNY, CDR2 SVGAGI, per germline (reference sequence). The V and J ends lost 2 bases and 4 bases respectively, with 15 bases between them. This CDR3 is built from 16 residues.

The genes are TRBV19 and TRBJ1-5; 7 bases agree with TRBD1. Trimming at V came to 4 bases and at J to 3 bases, leaving 12 bases not matched to a gene. Germline V lookup: CDR1 LNHDA, CDR2 SQIVND (reference sequence). The CDR3 contains 17 residues. Here the CDR3 DNA reads TGTGCCAGTAGTAGAGGGACAGCCCGCACTTACAATCAGCCCCAGCATTTT. Its translation is CASSRGTARTYNQPQHF.

The chain is built from TRBV30 and TRBJ2-1; 7 bases fit TRBD1. The CDR3 consists of 16 residues. J gave up 4 bases and V 0 bases, and 9 bases lay outside the gene matches. CDR1 GTSNPN and CDR2 SVGIG come from the germline V gene (reference sequence). Written as DNA, the CDR3 is TGTGCCTGGAGTGTACTTAAGGGGGCCTCATACAATGAGCAGTTCTTC. Amino acids: CAWSVLKGASYNEQFF.

The V call is TRBV15, the J call TRBJ1-1; D perhaps matches TRBD1 (5 bases). The CDR3 length is 14 residues. Germline V gene data show CDR1 as LNHNV and CDR2 as YYDKDF (reference sequence). Deletions cut 0 bases from V and 5 bases from J, with 10 bases between. Here the CDR3 DNA reads TGTGCCACCAGCAGAGATCCGCAGGGTACTGAAGCTTTCTTT. It codes for CATSRDPQGTEAFF.

V is TRBV14 and J is TRBJ2-1; TRBD1 agrees at 8 bases. Germline CDR1 is SGHDN and CDR2 is FVKESK. This CDR3 has 15 amino acids. J was trimmed by 6 bases and V by 0 bases; bases with no gene match: 4. This CDR3 reads CASSQEGTGPNEQFF. CDR3 coding DNA: TGTGCCAGCAGCCAAGAAGGGACAGGCCCCAATGAGCAGTTCTTC.

J is TRBJ2-5 and V is TRBV5-1; 9 bases fit TRBD2. V trimming: 2 bases; J trimming: 5 bases; junction bases outside the gene matches: 7. The CDR3 is 15 amino acids. Germline V gene sequence: CDR1 SGHRS, CDR2 YFSETQ. The CDR3 is CASSFQAGGGETQYF. CDR3 nucleotides: TGCGCCAGCAGCTTCCAAGCGGGAGGAGGGGAGACCCAGTACTTC.

The chain uses TRBV28 and TRBJ1-2; D remains unclear. Trimming took off 3 bases at V and 5 bases at J, with 4 bases between the two ends. Germline CDR1 and CDR2: MDHEN and SYDVKM. The CDR3 has 11 amino acids. CDR3 amino acids: CASSLKYGYTF. The CDR3, as DNA: TGTGCCAGCAGTTTGAAGTATGGCTACACCTTC.

The chain recombines TRBV6-1 with TRBJ2-7; possibly TRBD2 for D (7 bases). From germline, CDR1 is MNHNS and CDR2 SASEGT. The V end lost 3 bases, the J end lost 5 bases, and 14 bases lay between the germline ends. The CDR3 has 14 amino acids. CDR3 protein: CASSEAGGRDEQYF. DNA of the CDR3: TGTGCCAGCAGTGAGGCCGGGGGGCGGGACGAGCAGTACTTC.

This chain links TRBV10-2 with TRBJ2-5; tentatively, D is TRBD1 (5 bases). The CDR3 sequence is 15 residues long. Germline V gene sequence: CDR1 WSHSY, CDR2 SAAADI. V lost 3 bases to trimming and J lost 5 bases, with 16 bases between them. The CDR3 loop is CASSDRQNLGETQYF. For the CDR3, the DNA is TGCGCCAGCAGTGATCGACAGAACCTCGGGGAGACCCAGTACTTC.

V and J are TRBV7-2 and TRBJ1-2, with D uncertain. CDR1 is SGHTA and CDR2 is FQGNSA in the germline V gene. V was clipped by 5 bases and J by 8 bases, with 15 bases between them. The CDR3 is 13 amino acids. CDR3 nucleotide sequence: TGTGCCAGCAGCCCCGGGCCCCGGCAGGGCTACACCTTC. Its translation is CASSPGPRQGYTF.

The J gene is TRBJ2-5, the V gene TRBV9, with 8 bases identical to TRBD1. Germline CDR1 is SGDLS and CDR2 is YYNGEE. Trimming at V came to 0 bases and at J to 6 bases, leaving 4 bases not matched to a gene. The CDR3 consists of 14 residues. CDR3 nucleotides: TGTGCCAGCAGCGTAGAGCCAGGGGGCAAGACCCAGTACTTC. As protein: CASSVEPGGKTQYF.

This chain links TRBV12-5 with TRBJ2-1; D is perhaps TRBD2 (6 bases). Between the trimmed V and J ends, which lost 5 bases and 9 bases, there was a span of 20 bases. There are 15 residues in the CDR3. The germline CDR1 and CDR2 sequences are LGHNT and FRNRAP. For the CDR3, the DNA is TGTGCTAGTGGTCCCCGAGGCGGGTTGGGGGGTGAGCAGTTCTTC. It codes for CASGPRGGLGGEQFF.

The chain links TRBV7-8 to TRBJ2-5; D tentatively reads TRBD1 or TRBD2 (5 bases each). The CDR3 contains 13 residues. The ends were cut back, 7 bases at V and 5 bases at J, with 14 bases in the middle. Germline assignment: CDR1 SGHVS and CDR2 FQNEAQ. The CDR3 sequence: CASTDPGAETQYF. CDR3 DNA: TGTGCCAGCACCGACCCCGGGGCTGAGACCCAGTACTTC.

The V and J genes are TRBV5-4 and TRBJ2-7, with 7 bases that match TRBD2. Trimming took 3 bases from V and 0 from J; bases not matched to a gene: 6. The CDR3 has 15 residues. Germline values: CDR1 SGHNT, CDR2 YYREEE (reference sequence). For the CDR3, the DNA is TGTGCCAGCAGCTCAGCGGGACTGAGCTCCTACGAGCAGTACTTC. Residues: CASSSAGLSSYEQYF.

This clone came up once. The same CDR3 is also encoded by other DNA sequences in this sample. The V call is TRBV20-1, the J call TRBJ2-1, with D uncertain. The CDR3 has 10 residues. Trimming pared 3 bases from V and 9 bases from J, leaving 6 bases between. Germline CDR1 and CDR2: DFQATT and SNEGSKA (reference sequence). The CDR3 here is CSASLREQFF. The CDR3 DNA is TGCAGTGCTAGTCTCCGTGAGCAGTTCTTC.

V gene TRBV6-6 combines with J gene TRBJ2-1; possibly TRBD2 for D (6 bases). The V end was cut by 6 bases, the J end by 6 bases, with 12 bases between. This CDR3 comprises 13 residues. Germline V gene data show CDR1 as MNHNY and CDR2 as SVGAGI (reference sequence). The CDR3 is CASRAGRGNEQFF. CDR3 DNA sequence: TGTGCCAGCAGAGCCGGGAGAGGCAATGAGCAGTTCTTC.

The chain joins TRBV23-1 to TRBJ1-2; 11 bases map to TRBD1. TRBV23-1 belongs to the ORF category, with a function that is uncertain. This CDR3 region has 24 residues. Unmatched junction bases numbered 33, after V lost 2 bases and J lost 7 bases. The chain's CDR3 is CASSQDGAWRTGGVGGPGLGGYTF. The DNA of the CDR3 is TGCGCCAGCAGTCAAGATGGTGCTTGGAGGACAGGGGGCGTCGGCGGACCCGGATTGGGTGGCTACACCTTC.

V is TRBV21-1 and J is TRBJ1-4. TRBV21-1 represents a pseudogene. CDR3 length: 17 amino acids. CDR3 DNA sequence: TGTGCCAGCAGCAAAGTAGTTCTCGGTGCAACTAATGAAAAACTGTTTTTT. The encoded protein is CASSKVVLGATNEKLFF.

J is TRBJ2-1 and V is TRBV5-6; no firm D call. CDR1 is SGHDT and CDR2 is YYEEEE in the germline V gene. V was trimmed by 0 bases and J by 8 bases, leaving 21 bases between them. The length of the CDR3 is 17 residues. CDR3 sequence reads: CASSLARERVLTYEQFF. The DNA of the CDR3 is TGTGCCAGCAGCTTGGCAAGGGAAAGGGTTCTAACCTATGAGCAGTTCTTC.

This clone came up once. The J gene is TRBJ2-5, the V gene TRBV7-3; the match to TRBD2 covers 7 bases. The CDR3 covers 17 residues. V dropped 6 bases and J dropped 2; count of bases not matched to a gene: 15. Germline V lookup: CDR1 SGHTA, CDR2 FQGTGA. CDR3: CASSLLGSGVGQETQYF. The CDR3 bases are TGTGCCAGCAGTCTCCTCGGGAGCGGGGTCGGTCAAGAGACCCAGTACTTC.

J is TRBJ1-2 and V is TRBV14; D not certain. This CDR3 comprises 16 residues. Per the germline V gene, CDR1 is SGHDN and CDR2 is FVKESK. Trimming took 0 bases from V and 4 from J, leaving 15 bases between them. The CDR3 nucleotides are TGTGCCAGCAGCCAAGATTCAGCGAACAGACCCTATGGCTACACCTTC. Protein: CASSQDSANRPYGYTF. The full variable domain, with the rest looked up from reference TRBV14 and TRBJ1-2, is EAGVTQFPSHSVIEKGQTVTLRCDPISGHDNLYWYRRVMGKEIKFLLHFVKESKQDESGMPNNRFLAERTGGTYSTLKVQPAELEDSGVYFCASSQDSANRPYGYTFGSGTRLTVV.

About this clone: A read error may account for a junction end that differs from germline. This sequence joins TRBV19 and TRBJ1-2, with TRBD1 matching 7 bases. Germline V gene sequence: CDR1 LNHDA, CDR2 SQIVND (reference sequence). The CDR3 length is 11 residues. The CDR3 nucleotides read TGTGCCAGTAGTATCGACAGGGAGAGTTTCTTC. Translated: CASSIDRESFF.

This chain uses TRBV7-3 with TRBJ2-7; 7 bases are shared with TRBD2. The trim removed 2 bases at V and 2 bases at J, leaving 6 bases unmatched. The CDR3 is 15 residues long. From germline, CDR1 is SGHTA and CDR2 FQGTGA. CDR3 nucleotide sequence: TGTGCCAGCAGCTTACGTGCTAGCGGAACCTACGAGCAGTACTTC. Its protein product is CASSLRASGTYEQYF.